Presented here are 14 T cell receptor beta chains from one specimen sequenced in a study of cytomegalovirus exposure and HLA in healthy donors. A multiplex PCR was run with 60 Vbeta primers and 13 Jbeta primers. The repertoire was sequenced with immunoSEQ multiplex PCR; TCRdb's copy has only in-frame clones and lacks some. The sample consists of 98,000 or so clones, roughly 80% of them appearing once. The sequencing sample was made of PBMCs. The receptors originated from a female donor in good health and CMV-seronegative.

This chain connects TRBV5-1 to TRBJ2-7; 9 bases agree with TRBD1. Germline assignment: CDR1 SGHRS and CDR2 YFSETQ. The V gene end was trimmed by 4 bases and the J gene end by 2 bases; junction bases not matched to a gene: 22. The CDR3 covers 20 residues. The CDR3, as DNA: TGCGCCAGCAGCCCAGCAACCGGGACAGGGAACCCCAAAGACACCTACGAGCAGTACTTC. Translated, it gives CASSPATGTGNPKDTYEQYF.

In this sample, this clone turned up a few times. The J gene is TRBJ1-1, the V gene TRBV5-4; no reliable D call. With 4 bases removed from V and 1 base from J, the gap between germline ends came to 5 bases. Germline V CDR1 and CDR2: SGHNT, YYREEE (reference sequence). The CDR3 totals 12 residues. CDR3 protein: CASSRGNTEAFF. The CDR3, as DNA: TGTGCCAGCAGCCGGGGGAACACTGAAGCTTTCTTT.

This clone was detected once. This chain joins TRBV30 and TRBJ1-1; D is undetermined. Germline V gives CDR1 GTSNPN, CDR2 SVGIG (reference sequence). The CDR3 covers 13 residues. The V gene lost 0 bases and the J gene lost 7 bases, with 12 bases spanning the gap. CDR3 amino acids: CAWSVRGEGEAFF. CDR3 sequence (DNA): TGTGCCTGGAGTGTACGGGGTGAAGGTGAAGCTTTCTTT.

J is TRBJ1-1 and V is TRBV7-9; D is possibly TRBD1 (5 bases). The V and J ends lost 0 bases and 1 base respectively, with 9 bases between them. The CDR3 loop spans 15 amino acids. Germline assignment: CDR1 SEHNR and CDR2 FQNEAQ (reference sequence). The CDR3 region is CASSLASQGNTEAFF. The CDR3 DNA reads TGTGCCAGCAGCTTAGCGAGCCAGGGGAACACTGAAGCTTTCTTT.

CDR3 DNA sequence: TGTGCCAGCAGTGCGACTAGCGGGGGCGCCGCAAAGACCCAGTACTTC. Its protein is CASSATSGGAAKTQYF. The rearrangement links TRBV6-1 to TRBJ2-5; 12 bases agree with TRBD2. CDR1 is MNHNS and CDR2 is SASEGT in the germline V gene. The ends lost 4 bases at V and 6 bases at J; junction bases unmatched: 9. The CDR3 is 16 amino acids.

The CDR3 region is CASSSGGGEAFF. The DNA for the CDR3 is TGTGCCAGCAGCTCCGGGGGTGGTGAAGCTTTCTTT. The V call is TRBV7-8, the J call TRBJ1-1, with D possibly matching TRBD1 (5 bases). The V end lost 4 bases, the J end lost 7 bases, and 10 bases lay between the germline ends. The CDR3 sequence is 12 residues long. The germline gives CDR1 SGHVS, CDR2 FQNEAQ.

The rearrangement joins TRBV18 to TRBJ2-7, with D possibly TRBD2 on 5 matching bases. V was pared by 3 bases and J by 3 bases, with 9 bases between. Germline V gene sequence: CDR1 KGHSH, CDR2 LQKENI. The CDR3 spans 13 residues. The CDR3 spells CASSPPGGYEQYF. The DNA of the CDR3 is TGTGCCAGCTCACCCCCTGGAGGCTACGAGCAGTACTTC.

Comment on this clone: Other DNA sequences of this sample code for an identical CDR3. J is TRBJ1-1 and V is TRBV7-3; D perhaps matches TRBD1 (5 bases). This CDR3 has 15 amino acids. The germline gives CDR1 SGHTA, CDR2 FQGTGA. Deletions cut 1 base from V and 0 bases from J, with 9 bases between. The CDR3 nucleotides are TGTGCCAGCAGCTTAAGTAGACAGATGAACACTGAAGCTTTCTTT. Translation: CASSLSRQMNTEAFF.

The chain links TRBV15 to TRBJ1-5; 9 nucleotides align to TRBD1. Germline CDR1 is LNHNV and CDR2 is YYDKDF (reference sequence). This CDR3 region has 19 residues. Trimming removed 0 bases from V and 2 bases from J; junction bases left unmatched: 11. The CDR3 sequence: CATSRDGTGRPLGNQPQHF. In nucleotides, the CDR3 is TGTGCCACCAGCAGAGATGGGACAGGGAGACCCCTTGGCAATCAGCCCCAGCATTTT.

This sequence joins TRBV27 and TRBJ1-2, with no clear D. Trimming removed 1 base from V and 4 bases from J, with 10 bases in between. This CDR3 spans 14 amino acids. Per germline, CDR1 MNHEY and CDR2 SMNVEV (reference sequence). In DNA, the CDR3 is TGTGCCAGCAGTTTATTCGGGGATTCCTATGGCTACACCTTC. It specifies CASSLFGDSYGYTF.

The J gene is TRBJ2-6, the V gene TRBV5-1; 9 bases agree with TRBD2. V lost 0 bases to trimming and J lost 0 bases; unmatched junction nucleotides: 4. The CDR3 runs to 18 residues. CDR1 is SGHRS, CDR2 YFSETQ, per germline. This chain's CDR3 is CASSLGPTSGSGANVLTF. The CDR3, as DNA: TGCGCCAGCAGCTTGGGTCCGACTAGCGGCTCTGGGGCCAACGTCCTGACTTTC.

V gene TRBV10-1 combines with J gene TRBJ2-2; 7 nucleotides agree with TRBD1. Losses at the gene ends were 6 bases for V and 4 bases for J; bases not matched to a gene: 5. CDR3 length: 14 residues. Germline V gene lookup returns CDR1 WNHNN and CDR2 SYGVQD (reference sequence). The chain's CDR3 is CASRSGTATGELFF. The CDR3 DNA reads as TGCGCCAGCAGGAGTGGGACAGCCACCGGGGAGCTGTTTTTT.

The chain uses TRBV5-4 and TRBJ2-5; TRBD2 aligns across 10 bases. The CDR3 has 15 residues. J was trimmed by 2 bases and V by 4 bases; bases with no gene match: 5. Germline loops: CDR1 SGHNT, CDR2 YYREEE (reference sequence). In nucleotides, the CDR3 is TGTGCCAGCAGCCCTTCTAGCGGGAGTCAAGAGACCCAGTACTTC. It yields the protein CASSPSSGSQETQYF.

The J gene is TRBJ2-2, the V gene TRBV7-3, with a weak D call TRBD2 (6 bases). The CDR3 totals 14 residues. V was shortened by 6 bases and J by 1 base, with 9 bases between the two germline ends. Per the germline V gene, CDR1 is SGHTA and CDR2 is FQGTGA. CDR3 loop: CASRRDLNTGELFF. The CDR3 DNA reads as TGTGCCAGCAGGAGGGACTTGAACACCGGGGAGCTGTTTTTT.